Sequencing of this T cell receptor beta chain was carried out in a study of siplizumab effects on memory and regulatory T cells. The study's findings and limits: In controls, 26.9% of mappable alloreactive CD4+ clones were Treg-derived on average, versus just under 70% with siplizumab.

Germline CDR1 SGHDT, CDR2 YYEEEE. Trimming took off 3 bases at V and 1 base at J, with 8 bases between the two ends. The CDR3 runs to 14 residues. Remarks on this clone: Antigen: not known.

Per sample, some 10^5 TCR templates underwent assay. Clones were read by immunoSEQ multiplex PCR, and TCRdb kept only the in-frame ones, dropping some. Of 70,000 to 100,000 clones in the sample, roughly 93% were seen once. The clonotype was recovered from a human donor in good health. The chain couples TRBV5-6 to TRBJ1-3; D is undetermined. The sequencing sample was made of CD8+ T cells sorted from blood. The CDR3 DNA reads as TGTGCCAGCAGCTGGGGTTCATCTGGAAACACCATATATTTT. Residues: CASSWGSSGNTIYF.